This T cell receptor (beta chain) was identified in a study of blood T cell repertoires in COVID-19. Sequencing used immunoSEQ multiplex PCR; TCRdb keeps in-frame clones, though not all of them. The sample carries some 170,000 clones, about 88% recorded once. The CDR3 has 13 residues. After removal of 4 bases from V and 5 bases from J, the junction contained 2 bases not matched to a gene. Germline loops: CDR1 SNHLY, CDR2 FYNNEI. The V gene is TRBV2, the J gene TRBJ2-1, with 7 nucleotides matching TRBD1. The sequenced material came from peripheral blood. The clonotype originates from an elderly woman with acute or convalescent COVID-19. CDR3 loop: CASSGDRHNEQFF. The DNA of the CDR3 is TGTGCCAGCAGTGGGGACAGACACAATGAGCAGTTCTTC. Full variable domain (rest looked up from reference TRBV2 and TRBJ2-1): EPEVTQTPSHQVTQMGQEVILRCVPISNHLYFYWYRQILGQKVEFLVSFYNNEISEKSEIFDDQFSVERPDGSNFTLKIRSTKLEDSAMYFCASSGDRHNEQFFGPGTRLTVL.